This is a list of T cell receptor beta chains from one sample in a study of cytomegalovirus exposure and HLA in healthy donors. This table comes from immunoSEQ multiplex PCR, and its TCRdb copy is limited to in-frame clones, with some not included. The sample shows about 140,000 clones, over 75% of them seen only once. Sequenced: PBMCs. Receptors were obtained from a woman aged 50 to 60 in good health and CMV-seropositive. Each CDR3 is given with its conserved first and last residue. The order of the fields is CDR3 DNA, CDR3 protein, V gene, D gene, J gene, clone size. The D gene is left open where the match is weak. Only some rows state a clone size, as once, few, many or a class for expanded clones.

TGCGCCAGCAGCTTTGCCCCTAGCGCGGCCACAGATACGCAGTATTTT CASSFAPSAATDTQYF TRBV5-1 NA TRBJ2-3 NA
TGTGCCAGCAGTTTACGAACCGGGGGGGGTAAAGGCGGCTACACCTTC CASSLRTGGGKGGYTF TRBV28 NA TRBJ1-2 NA
TGTGCCAGCTCACCTCGGGTGGCTGAAGCTTTCTTT CASSPRVAEAFF TRBV18 NA TRBJ1-1 NA
TGTGCCAGTAAAGAGGCGTACTCCTACAATGAGCAGTTCTTC CASKEAYSYNEQFF TRBV19 NA TRBJ2-1 NA
TGTGCCTGGAGGAACGGGGTCTCTGGAAACACCATATATTTT CAWRNGVSGNTIYF TRBV30 NA TRBJ1-3 NA
TGTGCCAGCAGTGAGCGGGGGGGCCAAGGCGAGCAGTTCTTC CASSERGGQGEQFF TRBV6-5 TRBD2 TRBJ2-1 NA
TGTGCCAGCAGCTCAACCGGGAACCGGGCCCAAGGTCAGCCCCAGCATTTT CASSSTGNRAQGQPQHF TRBV5-6 NA TRBJ1-5 NA
TGCAGTGCTAAGCTCCCCGGGGAGCTGTTTTTT CSAKLPGELFF TRBV20-1 NA TRBJ2-2 NA
TGTGCCAGCAGTTACTCACAGTCCTACGAGCAGTACTTC CASSYSQSYEQYF TRBV6-6 NA TRBJ2-7 NA
TGTGCCAGCAGCGTAGGACAGGGGGAGGGTCAGCCCCAGCATTTT CASSVGQGEGQPQHF TRBV9 TRBD1 TRBJ1-5 NA
TGTGCCAGCAGCTCGGGGACAGGGTTTTCCTACGAGCAGTACTTC CASSSGTGFSYEQYF TRBV5-6 TRBD1 TRBJ2-7 NA
TGTGCCAGCAGTGTGGACAGGGGCGGAAACTATGGCTACACCTTC CASSVDRGGNYGYTF TRBV6-1 TRBD1 TRBJ1-2 once
TGTGCCAGCAGCTCGGATTCGGACATTTTCTATGGCTACACCTTC CASSSDSDIFYGYTF TRBV11-2 NA TRBJ1-2 NA
TGTGCCAGCAGCTTCGGGGGGCGAATCCAAGAGACCCAGTACTTC CASSFGGRIQETQYF TRBV5-6 NA TRBJ2-5 NA
TGCGCCAGCAGCTTGGGTCCAGCGGGGGACAACAGGGAGCTGTTTTTT CASSLGPAGDNRELFF TRBV5-1 TRBD2 TRBJ2-2 NA
TGTGCCAGCAGCCCCTTGGACAGGGGGCTCTACGAGCAGTACTTC CASSPLDRGLYEQYF TRBV7-8 TRBD1 TRBJ2-7 NA
TGTGCCAGCAGTCCCGGGGGACAGCGCTCCTACGAGCAGTACTTC CASSPGGQRSYEQYF TRBV5-4 NA TRBJ2-7 NA
TGCGCCAGCAGCATACAGGGGGCTAACGACGAGCAGTACTTC CASSIQGANDEQYF TRBV5-1 TRBD1 TRBJ2-7 NA
TGTGCCAGCAGCCCTAATTGGGACAGTGGGCAGCCCCAGCATTTT CASSPNWDSGQPQHF TRBV7-2 TRBD1 TRBJ1-5 NA
TGTGCCAGCTCACCACCCACAGGGTACGGTAGCAATCAGCCCCAGCATTTT CASSPPTGYGSNQPQHF TRBV18 NA TRBJ1-5 NA
TGTGCCAGCAGCCAAGATAAGGCAGGGAGGAATGGCTACACCTTC CASSQDKAGRNGYTF TRBV14 NA TRBJ1-2 NA
TGTGCTAGTGTAGACGTAAGCGCAGATACGCAGTATTTT CASVDVSADTQYF TRBV12-5 NA TRBJ2-3 NA
TGTGCCAGCAGTGACTCGAAAGAAGCCACAGATACGCAGTATTTT CASSDSKEATDTQYF TRBV6-4 NA TRBJ2-3 NA
TGTGCCAGCAGCTCAAGAGGGGGGGGAGGTGGCAATGAGCAGTTCTTC CASSSRGGGGGNEQFF TRBV7-2 NA TRBJ2-1 NA
TGTGCCAGTAACGAAAGGAGGGTGGCAGGGAGATCCGGGGAGCTGTTTTTT CASNERRVAGRSGELFF TRBV19 NA TRBJ2-2 NA
TGTGCCAGCAGCTTAGAGCTTGGGCAGAGCTATGGCTACACCTTC CASSLELGQSYGYTF TRBV7-8 NA TRBJ1-2 few
TGTGCCAGCAGTTGGAGAGACTATGGCTACACCTTC CASSWRDYGYTF TRBV28 NA TRBJ1-2 NA
TGTGCCAGCAGCCGGGACAGGGGCGACGAGCAGTACTTC CASSRDRGDEQYF TRBV6-1 TRBD1 TRBJ2-7 NA
TGCGCCAGCAGCTTGGAAGGTTCGGACAGCAGCGATACTTTCTTT CASSLEGSDSSDTFF TRBV5-1 NA TRBJ1-1 NA
TGTGCCAGCAGTTTGCAGGGGCTCTACCAAGAGACCCAGTACTTC CASSLQGLYQETQYF TRBV27 NA TRBJ2-5 NA
TGTGCCTGGTCCCAGGACAGGCTGAACACTGAAGCTTTCTTT CAWSQDRLNTEAFF TRBV30 TRBD1 TRBJ1-1 NA
TGTGCCAGCAGCCGGGACAGGGCCCTGGGGGGCTATGGCTACACCTTC CASSRDRALGGYGYTF TRBV9 TRBD1 TRBJ1-2 NA
TGCGCCAGCAGCTGGACAGTGAACACTGAAGCTTTCTTT CASSWTVNTEAFF TRBV5-1 NA TRBJ1-1 NA
TGCGCCAGCAGCCCGGACAGTAGCAATCAGCCCCAGCATTTT CASSPDSSNQPQHF TRBV5-1 NA TRBJ1-5 NA
TGTGCCAGCAGGACTAGCGGGGGGGCGGAGACCCAGTACTTC CASRTSGGAETQYF TRBV6-5 TRBD2 TRBJ2-5 NA